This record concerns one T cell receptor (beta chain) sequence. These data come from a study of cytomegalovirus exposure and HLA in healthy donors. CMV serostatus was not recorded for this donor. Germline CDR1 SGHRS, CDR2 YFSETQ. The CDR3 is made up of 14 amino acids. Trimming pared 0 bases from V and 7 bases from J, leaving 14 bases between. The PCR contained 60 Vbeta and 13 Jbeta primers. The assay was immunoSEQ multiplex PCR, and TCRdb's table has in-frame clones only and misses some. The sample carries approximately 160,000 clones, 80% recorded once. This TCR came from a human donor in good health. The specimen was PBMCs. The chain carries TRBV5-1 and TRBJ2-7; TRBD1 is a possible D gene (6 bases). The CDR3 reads CASSLEGTGWEQYF. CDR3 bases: TGCGCCAGCAGCTTGGAGGGCACAGGGTGGGAGCAGTACTTC.